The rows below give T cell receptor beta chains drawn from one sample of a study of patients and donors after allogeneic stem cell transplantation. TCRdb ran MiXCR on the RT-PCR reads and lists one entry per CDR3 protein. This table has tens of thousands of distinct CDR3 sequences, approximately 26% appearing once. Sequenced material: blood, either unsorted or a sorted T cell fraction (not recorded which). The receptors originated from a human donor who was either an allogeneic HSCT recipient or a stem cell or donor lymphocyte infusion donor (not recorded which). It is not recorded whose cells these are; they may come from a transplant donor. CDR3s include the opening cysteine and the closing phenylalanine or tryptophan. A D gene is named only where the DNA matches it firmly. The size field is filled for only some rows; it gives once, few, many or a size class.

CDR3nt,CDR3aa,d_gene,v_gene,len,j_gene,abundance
TGCGCCAGCAGCTTGGGGGACAGGGTTGCAGATACGCAGTATTTT,CASSLGDRVADTQYF,TRBD1,TRBV5-1,15,TRBJ2-3,NA
TGTGCCAGCAGTTTGAGGGGGTCTGGCAATCAGCCCCAGCATTTT,CASSLRGSGNQPQHF,NA,TRBV12-3/TRBV12-4,15,TRBJ1-5,NA
TGTGCCAGCAGCTCCGGGACAGGGCGAGGAGGCTACACCTTC,CASSSGTGRGGYTF,TRBD1,TRBV7-9,14,TRBJ1-2,few
TGTGCCAGCAGCCGGGGACTAGCGGGAGACGAGAAAAACATTCAGTACTTC,CASSRGLAGDEKNIQYF,TRBD2,TRBV4-2,17,TRBJ2-4,medium-sized
TGTGCCAGCAGCTTTTCCGGCTCGGGTCAGCCCCAGCATTTT,CASSFSGSGQPQHF,NA,TRBV7-2,14,TRBJ1-5,NA
TGCGCCAGCAGCTTGGCGAACACCGGGGAGCTGTTTTTT,CASSLANTGELFF,NA,TRBV5-1,13,TRBJ2-2,few
TGCAGTGCTAGAGTTCAGGGTATGAACACTGAAGCTTTCTTT,CSARVQGMNTEAFF,NA,TRBV20-1,14,TRBJ1-1,NA
TGTGCCAGCAGCTTTGACAGGGTGGACTATGGCTACACCTTC,CASSFDRVDYGYTF,TRBD1,TRBV7-2,14,TRBJ1-2,NA
TGTGCCAGCAGGGCGGACAGGGTGGATCAGCCCCAGCATTTT,CASRADRVDQPQHF,TRBD1,TRBV6-2/TRBV6-3,14,TRBJ1-5,NA
TGTGCCAGCAGCTTAACGGCACGTTACAATCAGCCCCAGCATTTT,CASSLTARYNQPQHF,NA,TRBV7-8,15,TRBJ1-5,NA
TGTGCCAGCAGCCCCCGGGACTTAACCTACGAGCAGTACTTC,CASSPRDLTYEQYF,NA,TRBV3-1,14,TRBJ2-7,few
TGTGCCAGCCTCCGCGGGCAGCTGTTCTACAATGAGCAGTTCTTC,CASLRGQLFYNEQFF,NA,TRBV6-2/TRBV6-3,15,TRBJ2-1,NA
TGTGCCAGCAGCTTGGGAGGGGTAATCAATCAGCCCCAGCATTTT,CASSLGGVINQPQHF,NA,TRBV5-6,15,TRBJ1-5,many
TGTGCCAGCAGCTTAGTCGCTACCCGGGGGGAAAGGGAAAACATTCAGTACTTC,CASSLVATRGERENIQYF,TRBD2,TRBV11-2,18,TRBJ2-4,once
TGTGCCAGCAGCCCACCGACGTCCTACGAGCAGTACTTC,CASSPPTSYEQYF,NA,TRBV3-1,13,TRBJ2-7,NA
TGTGCCAGCAGCTTCCGACAGGGGGCCTCCTACGAGCAGTACTTC,CASSFRQGASYEQYF,TRBD1,TRBV11-2,15,TRBJ2-7,few
TGTGCCAGCAGTACCGAGTATTCCGAGCAGTTCTTC,CASSTEYSEQFF,NA,TRBV6-2/TRBV6-3,12,TRBJ2-1,NA
TGTGCCAGCAGGATGGGACAGTCTTATGGCTACACCTTC,CASRMGQSYGYTF,TRBD1,TRBV12-3/TRBV12-4,13,TRBJ1-2,NA
TGTGCCAGCAGCATTCTCAGGGGGGACTATGGCTACACCTTC,CASSILRGDYGYTF,TRBD1,TRBV7-2,14,TRBJ1-2,NA
TGCGCCAGCAGCTTGGTCTGGACGGTAAACACCGGGGAGCTGTTTTTT,CASSLVWTVNTGELFF,NA,TRBV5-1,16,TRBJ2-2,NA
TGTGCCATCACCGGGACTAGCGGGAATGAGCAGTTCTTC,CAITGTSGNEQFF,TRBD2,TRBV10-3,13,TRBJ2-1,NA
TGTGCCATCAGTGATTCAGGCGGGGAGCAGTACTTC,CAISDSGGEQYF,NA,TRBV10-3,12,TRBJ2-7,once
TGTGCCAGCAGACGCCTCCGACTAGCGGGAGATTATCTCGGGGAGCTGTTTTTT,CASRRLRLAGDYLGELFF,TRBD2,TRBV7-2,18,TRBJ2-2,NA
TGTGCCAGCAGCTTAATTCCCCTAGCATTCAATGAGCAGTTCTTC,CASSLIPLAFNEQFF,NA,TRBV7-3,15,TRBJ2-1,NA
TGTGCCAGCAGTTGGAGCGTACCTTACCTAGAGACCCAGTACTTC,CASSWSVPYLETQYF,NA,TRBV6-5,15,TRBJ2-5,NA
TGTGCCAGCAGCTTAGGGACTAGACAGTACGAGCAGTACTTC,CASSLGTRQYEQYF,TRBD2,TRBV7-9,14,TRBJ2-7,NA
TGCAGTGCTTCTAGACAGGGGGCAAACACTGAAGCTTTCTTT,CSASRQGANTEAFF,TRBD1,TRBV20-1,14,TRBJ1-1,few
TGTGCCAGCAGTGAATATGGGACTAGGGAGCAGTACTTC,CASSEYGTREQYF,TRBD2,TRBV6-1,13,TRBJ2-7,few
TGTGCCAGCAGCCAAGATAGTCGTAACACTGAAGCTTTCTTT,CASSQDSRNTEAFF,NA,TRBV3-1,14,TRBJ1-1,many
TGTGCCAGCGGGAGCCTAGGGGCAGATACGCAGTATTTT,CASGSLGADTQYF,NA,TRBV4-2,13,TRBJ2-3,NA
TGTGCCAGCAGCCAAAGCGACAGGGACTATGGCTACACCTTC,CASSQSDRDYGYTF,TRBD1,TRBV3-1,14,TRBJ1-2,NA
TGCAGCGTCGCTTACCTAGACACTGAAGCTTTCTTT,CSVAYLDTEAFF,NA,TRBV29-1,12,TRBJ1-1,NA
TGTGCCAGCAGCCTAGGGCTAAACCAAGAGACCCAGTACTTC,CASSLGLNQETQYF,NA,TRBV7-7,14,TRBJ2-5,NA
TGTGCCAGCAGCTTAGCTCCATGGGGCGCTTTCTTT,CASSLAPWGAFF,NA,TRBV7-2,12,TRBJ1-1,NA
TGTGCCAGCAGGCCTACAGGGAGCGCTCAGCCCCAGCATTTT,CASRPTGSAQPQHF,NA,TRBV12-3/TRBV12-4,14,TRBJ1-5,NA
TGTGCCAGCAGTTTAGTTGGGTATGAAGCTTTCTTT,CASSLVGYEAFF,NA,TRBV12-3/TRBV12-4,12,TRBJ1-1,NA
TGTGCCAGTAGTATCCGGCAGGCGAATCAGCCCCAGCATTTT,CASSIRQANQPQHF,NA,TRBV19,14,TRBJ1-5,few
TGCGCCAGCAGCTTGGCTGGCCAGAAATATAATTCACCCCTCCACTTT,CASSLAGQKYNSPLHF,NA,TRBV5-1,16,TRBJ1-6,NA
TGTGCCAGTAGTATGGGGGCTTATGCCGGGGAGCTGTTTTTT,CASSMGAYAGELFF,NA,TRBV19,14,TRBJ2-2,many
TGTGCCAGCAGCGTAGATCTCTTTCGTGGCTACACCTTC,CASSVDLFRGYTF,NA,TRBV9,13,TRBJ1-2,NA
TGCGCCAGCAGCCTCCCAGGGTCGGACGAGCAGTACTTC,CASSLPGSDEQYF,NA,TRBV5-1,13,TRBJ2-7,NA
TGTGCCAGCAGTGTAGACAGGGGTATTTATGGCTACACCTTC,CASSVDRGIYGYTF,TRBD1,TRBV12-3/TRBV12-4,14,TRBJ1-2,few
TGCAGTGCTAGCCGAGCGGGAGGGCCCGAGCAGTACTTC,CSASRAGGPEQYF,TRBD2,TRBV20-1,13,TRBJ2-7,NA
TGTGCCAGCAGTCGCAGGGGGGCGGACACTGAAGCTTTCTTT,CASSRRGADTEAFF,TRBD1,TRBV12-3/TRBV12-4,14,TRBJ1-1,few
TGCAGTGCTATAAGGGTTGGACTCAACTATGGCTACACCTTC,CSAIRVGLNYGYTF,NA,TRBV20-1,14,TRBJ1-2,few
TGTGCCAGCAGCCCCTTTCCGTGGGCGAAGACAGGGATGAACACTGAAGCTTTCTTT,CASSPFPWAKTGMNTEAFF,TRBD1,TRBV7-6,19,TRBJ1-1,NA
TGCGCCAGCAGCTTTTCACCGGGACTAGGGGGAAGGGAGCAGTTCTTC,CASSFSPGLGGREQFF,TRBD2,TRBV5-1,16,TRBJ2-1,few
TGTGCCATCAGTGACAGACAGGGTAACACCGGGGAGCTGTTTTTT,CAISDRQGNTGELFF,TRBD1,TRBV10-3,15,TRBJ2-2,NA
TGTGCCTGGAGTCCATTGTCGGCACCTAATAATGAAAAACTGTTTTTT,CAWSPLSAPNNEKLFF,NA,TRBV30,16,TRBJ1-4,NA
TGTGCCAGCAGCCAAAGCCCCACTGAAGCTTTCTTT,CASSQSPTEAFF,NA,TRBV16,12,TRBJ1-1,few
TGTGCCAGCAGCCAAGAGCTTTATGCAAAGCAGTACTTC,CASSQELYAKQYF,NA,TRBV3-1,13,TRBJ2-7,NA
TGCGCCAGCAGCTTGACGGGACAGGGAAACACTGAAGCTTTCTTT,CASSLTGQGNTEAFF,TRBD1,TRBV5-1,15,TRBJ1-1,few
TGTGCCAGCAGCTTAGCGCAGGGGCTGAACACTGAAGCTTTCTTT,CASSLAQGLNTEAFF,NA,TRBV7-2,15,TRBJ1-1,many
TGCGCCAGCAGCTTCGGAGGGACCTACAATGTGCAGTTCTTC,CASSFGGTYNVQFF,NA,TRBV5-1,14,TRBJ2-1,NA
TGTGCCAGCAGTTTCCGAGGGGGCCGATACCACACTGAAGCTTTCTTT,CASSFRGGRYHTEAFF,TRBD1,TRBV12-3/TRBV12-4,16,TRBJ1-1,NA
TGCAGTGCTAGAGAGACCGAGAATGAAAAACTGTTTTTT,CSARETENEKLFF,NA,TRBV20-1,13,TRBJ1-4,few
TGTGCCAGCAGTTCGGGCGGGGCAGGATTGAACACTGAAGCTTTCTTT,CASSSGGAGLNTEAFF,NA,TRBV6-5,16,TRBJ1-1,NA